The present TCR beta chain was sequenced within a study of a mutant IDH1 vaccine in newly diagnosed glioma. This clone showed up just once. The antigen is undetermined. The protocol was immunoSEQ multiplex PCR, while the TCRdb copy is restricted to in-frame clones and leaves out a portion. The top ten hold approximately 4.3% of the sample, which has about 65,000 clones, 70% to 90% seen once. Time point here: week 23, last vaccination. All doses held 300 ug of mutant IDH1 20-mer peptide, with topical imiquimod. The sample consisted of PBMCs, taken from a glioma patient whose treatment included an IDH1 peptide vaccine. The TCR comes from a man under 40 with glioma.

The CDR3 protein is CASSLTSKNIQYF. The CDR3 DNA follows: TGTGCCAGCTCCTTAACTTCCAAAAACATTCAGTACTTC. This chain joins TRBV6-5 and TRBJ2-4; the D is unclear. The CDR3 length is 13 residues. Trimming took 8 bases from V and 2 from J, leaving 10 bases between them. CDR1 is MNHEY and CDR2 is SVGAGI in the germline V gene.